These T cell receptor beta chains were read from a single sample in a study of beta chain features in type 1 diabetes. Measured with immunoSEQ multiplex PCR; TCRdb has only the in-frame clones, and not every one. Here the sample spans around 250,000 clones, 25% to 30% being singletons. The sample comprised central memory CD4+ T cells from blood. The source of these receptors is a man aged 25 to 40 in good health. Each CDR3 is given with its conserved first and last residue. Fields, in order: J gene, clone size, V gene, D gene, CDR3 DNA, CDR3 protein. The D gene is left open where the match is weak. Clone size is shown for a subset of rows, as once, few, many or a class of expanded clone.

>TRBJ1-4|NA|TRBV7-2|TRBD1
TGTGCCAGCAGCACGGGGGACAGCAGCAATGAAAAACTGTTTTTT
CASSTGDSSNEKLFF
>TRBJ2-2|few|TRBV30|TRBD2
TGTGCCTGGGGGACCTGGACTAGCGGACGAGTTATCACCGGGGAGCTGTTTTTT
CAWGTWTSGRVITGELFF
>TRBJ2-1|NA|TRBV28|NA
TGTGCCAGCAGCCCATTACATCTCAAAGCCTACAATGAGCAGTTCTTC
CASSPLHLKAYNEQFF
>TRBJ1-2|NA|TRBV28|NA
TGTGCCAGCAGTTTAAACAACCCTCTCGGCTACACCTTC
CASSLNNPLGYTF
>TRBJ2-5|NA|TRBV30|TRBD2
TGTGCCTGGAGAGGAGCGGGGGGGCTTGGGACCCAGTACTTC
CAWRGAGGLGTQYF
>TRBJ2-3|NA|TRBV10-3|TRBD2
TGTGCCATCGCCTACCGGGAGGGCCTGGGAGATACGCAGTATTTT
CAIAYREGLGDTQYF
>TRBJ1-2|few|TRBV9|TRBD1
TGTGCCAGCAGCGTAGAAGGGGGACAGGGTTATGGCTACACCTTC
CASSVEGGQGYGYTF
>TRBJ2-1|many|TRBV11-2|NA
TGTGCCAGCAGCTTGCAGCGGCAATCCTACAATGAGCAGTTCTTC
CASSLQRQSYNEQFF
>TRBJ1-4|NA|TRBV25-1|NA
TGTGCCAGCAGTGAATCTGGCAGGGTTGGTGAAAAACTGTTTTTT
CASSESGRVGEKLFF
>TRBJ2-3|few|TRBV2|NA
TGTGCCAGCAGTGGACTCGTCGGCACGCAGTATTTT
CASSGLVGTQYF
>TRBJ2-2|NA|TRBV6-6|NA
TGTGCCAGCAGGCGGGACTTAACCTACACCGGGGAGCTGTTTTTT
CASRRDLTYTGELFF
>TRBJ2-1|NA|TRBV14|NA
TGTGCCAGCAGTGCAGACTTTGGTGAGCAGTTCTTC
CASSADFGEQFF
>TRBJ2-4|few|TRBV7-2|NA
TGTGCCAGCAGCTTAGTAGACGACGTTGCGAACATTCAGTACTTC
CASSLVDDVANIQYF
>TRBJ1-1|NA|TRBV6-6|NA
TGTGCCAGCAGTTATTCGGGCTCATCTGAAGCTTTCTTT
CASSYSGSSEAFF
>TRBJ2-3|NA|TRBV7-9|TRBD1
TGTGCCAGCAGCCTCATGGGCAGGGGGTTCACAGATACGCAGTATTTT
CASSLMGRGFTDTQYF
>TRBJ2-7|NA|TRBV20-1|NA
TGCAGTGCCGCCCCGGGCTACGAGCAGTACTTC
CSAAPGYEQYF
>TRBJ1-5|few|TRBV30|TRBD1
TGTGCCTGGGGACAGGGGTTGAGACAGCCCCAGCATTTT
CAWGQGLRQPQHF
>TRBJ2-6|few|TRBV2|NA
TGTGCCAGCGGACGTGGGATAACTGGGGCCAACGTCCTGACTTTC
CASGRGITGANVLTF